What follows are 19 T cell receptor beta chains derived from one specimen sequenced in a study of control samples from healthy donors and cancer patients (TCRdb year 2020). Library method: the immunoSEQ multiplex PCR assay. TCRdb holds this immuneACCESS table with in-frame rearrangements only. Some clones are missing; in checked studies, unresolved V genes explain under half, and the rest has no known cause. The sample table contains around 110,000 clones; only one count was recorded for 75% to 90% of them. The ten largest account for 1.1% of the sample. Sample: PBMCs. Receptor source: a woman between 45 and 65 years old with colorectal cancer.

This chain joins TRBV6-5 and TRBJ1-4; 7 bases agree with TRBD1. The germline CDR1 and CDR2 sequences are MNHEY and SVGAGI. The CDR3 has 14 residues. J was trimmed by 11 bases and V by 6 bases; bases with no gene match: 12. CDR3 loop: CASSRTNRGNKLFF. Written as DNA, the CDR3 is TGTGCCAGCAGCCGAACAAACAGGGGAAACAAACTGTTTTTT.

This chain uses TRBV2 with TRBJ1-1, with D tentatively TRBD1 (5 bases). The length of the CDR3 is 17 residues. Germline CDR1 and CDR2: SNHLY and FYNNEI. The germline V and J ends were trimmed by 4 bases and 1 base, with 19 bases remaining between them. CDR3 in amino acids: CASSAGEGRGENTEAFF. CDR3 coding DNA: TGTGCCAGCAGTGCAGGCGAGGGAAGAGGGGAGAACACTGAAGCTTTCTTT.

The chain recombines TRBV6-5 with TRBJ2-1; no reliable D call. Germline V gene sequence: CDR1 MNHEY, CDR2 SVGAGI. V was shortened by 0 bases and J by 10 bases, with 13 bases between the two germline ends. CDR3 length: 14 amino acids. In DNA form, the CDR3 reads TGTGCCAGCAGTTACTCGGAAAGGCCCTCCGAGCAGTTCTTC. Translation: CASSYSERPSEQFF.

The V and J genes are TRBV3-1 (or the pseudogene TRBV3-2) and TRBJ2-1, with 10 bases matching TRBD2. The CDR3 loop spans 14 amino acids. Per the germline V gene, CDR1 is LGHDT and CDR2 is YNNKEL (reference sequence). V lost 7 bases to trimming and J lost 7 bases; unmatched junction nucleotides: 7. CDR3 sequence (DNA): TGTGCCAGCACCCCTAGCGGGAGAAGGAATGAGCAGTTCTTC. It encodes CASTPSGRRNEQFF.

The gene calls are TRBV6-5 and TRBJ1-1, with D unclear. In germline, CDR1 is MNHEY, CDR2 SVGAGI. The CDR3 spans 13 residues. V was pared by 5 bases and J by 1 base, with 8 bases between. CDR3 bases: TGTGCCAGCAGTAGCTTTCCGAACACTGAAGCTTTCTTT. Protein: CASSSFPNTEAFF.

This rearrangement joins TRBV2 to TRBJ2-7; the D gene is possibly TRBD2 (6 bases). V gave up 6 bases and J gave up 5 bases, with 17 bases separating them. The CDR3 runs to 14 residues. Germline lookup yields CDR1 SNHLY and CDR2 FYNNEI. For the CDR3, the DNA is TGTGCCAGCAGATTCACTCTCGGGAGTAACGAGCAGTACTTC. It specifies CASRFTLGSNEQYF.

By sample share, this clone is medium-sized (0.01 to 0.1%). The V gene is TRBV6-5, the J gene TRBJ1-3, with unresolved D. CDR1 is MNHEY and CDR2 is SVGAGI in the germline V gene. There are 14 residues in the CDR3. V was cut by 2 bases and J by 6 bases, with 11 bases left in between. The CDR3 nucleotides are TGTGCCAGCAGTTACGATGGGTCCGCAAACACCATATATTTT. This sequence encodes CASSYDGSANTIYF.

The rearrangement links TRBV23-1 to TRBJ1-5, with D maybe TRBD1 (5 bases). TRBV23-1 is an ORF, and what it does is uncertain. The CDR3 is 15 amino acids. Trimming shortened V by 8 bases and J by 0 bases, and 14 bases separated the two germline ends. CDR3 sequence reads: CASWRPGISNQPQHF. The CDR3 DNA sequence: TGCGCCAGCTGGCGGCCAGGGATTAGCAATCAGCCCCAGCATTTT.

This clone was observed a single time. The chain recombines TRBV19 with TRBJ2-7; D not resolved. Germline CDR1 and CDR2: LNHDA and SQIVND (reference sequence). The CDR3 is 13 amino acids. The ends were cut back, 8 bases at V and 7 bases at J, with 18 bases in the middle. The CDR3 region has the DNA TGTGCCAGTTCCCAATTCGCTACCGGGGAGCAGTACTTC. Protein sequence: CASSQFATGEQYF.

This chain connects TRBV7-9 to TRBJ1-2; 11 nucleotides align to TRBD1. The junction had 9 bases not matched to a gene; V was cut back by 5 bases and J by 7 bases. Germline V gene lookup returns CDR1 SEHNR and CDR2 FQNEAQ (reference sequence). CDR3 length equals 15 residues. The CDR3 here is CASSLRTGGFGGYTF. CDR3 nucleotides: TGTGCCAGCAGCCTACGGACAGGGGGCTTTGGTGGCTACACCTTC.

The chain employs TRBV4-2 and TRBJ2-5; D is unresolved. The CDR3 runs to 13 residues. V was shortened by 0 bases and J by 5 bases, with 7 bases between the two germline ends. CDR1 LGHNA and CDR2 YNFKEQ come from the germline V gene. CDR3 DNA sequence: TGTGCCAGCAGCCAAGATGCGGTGGAGACCCAGTACTTC. Its translation: CASSQDAVETQYF.

The chain is built from TRBV7-9 and TRBJ1-3; D is ambiguous. The CDR3 has 12 residues. V lost 3 bases and J lost 1, with 1 base in between. From germline, CDR1 is SEHNR and CDR2 FQNEAQ (reference sequence). CDR3 DNA: TGTGCCAGCAGCTTGTCTGGAAACACCATATATTTT. Translating gives CASSLSGNTIYF.

The CDR3 DNA is TGTGCCAGCAGCCTCGGACAGACCCGAGGCTACACCTTC. This encodes CASSLGQTRGYTF. The chain employs TRBV6-5 and TRBJ1-2, with D perhaps matching TRBD1 (6 bases). V lost 6 bases and J lost 8, with 16 bases in between. This CDR3 comprises 13 residues. Germline V gene sequence: CDR1 MNHEY, CDR2 SVGAGI.

The chain uses TRBV2 and TRBJ2-7; D unclear. The CDR3 consists of 13 residues. Trimming pared 4 bases from V and 5 bases from J, leaving 12 bases between. In germline, CDR1 is SNHLY, CDR2 FYNNEI. The CDR3 reads CASSGPSGHEQYF. The CDR3 bases are TGTGCCAGCAGTGGGCCCAGTGGGCACGAGCAGTACTTC. The complete variable domain, with remaining parts taken from reference TRBV2 and TRBJ2-7, reads EPEVTQTPSHQVTQMGQEVILRCVPISNHLYFYWYRQILGQKVEFLVSFYNNEISEKSEIFDDQFSVERPDGSNFTLKIRSTKLEDSAMYFCASSGPSGHEQYFGPGTRLTVT.

The chain carries TRBV5-1 and TRBJ1-1; no reliable D call. The V gene's germline CDR1 is SGHRS and CDR2 YFSETQ. The CDR3 loop spans 18 amino acids. Trimming removed 4 bases from V and 1 base from J, with 23 bases in between. The CDR3 DNA sequence: TGCGCCAGCAGCCAGGTGATAAACCCCTCAAGGCCGAACACTGAAGCTTTCTTT. It is translated as CASSQVINPSRPNTEAFF.

The chain combines TRBV15 with TRBJ1-6; D is perhaps TRBD1 (5 bases). This CDR3 has 16 amino acids. The V end was cut by 1 base, the J end by 5 bases, with 12 bases between. Germline V CDR1 and CDR2: LNHNV, YYDKDF (reference sequence). CDR3 loop: CATSRVPGTNNSPLHF. The CDR3, as DNA: TGTGCCACCAGCAGAGTACCGGGGACGAATAATTCACCCCTCCACTTT. Full variable domain (outside the CDR3, taken from reference TRBV15 and TRBJ1-6): DAMVIQNPRYQVTQFGKPVTLSCSQTLNHNVMYWYQQKSSQAPKLLFHYYDKDFNNEADTPDNFQSRRPNTSFCFLDIRSPGLGDTAMYLCATSRVPGTNNSPLHFGNGTRLTVT.

The rearrangement uses TRBV29-1 and TRBJ2-5, with TRBD2 matching 10 bases. This CDR3 region has 16 residues. With V trimmed by 7 bases and J by 3 bases, 14 bases remained unmatched. Germline V lookup: CDR1 SQVTM, CDR2 ANQGSEA. The CDR3 DNA sequence: TGCAGCGCCCTCCCGCTAGCGGGAGTCTCGGAAGAGACCCAGTACTTC. Translation: CSALPLAGVSEETQYF.

The chain links TRBV28 to TRBJ2-3; TRBD2 matches at 10 bases. J lost 0 bases, V lost 3 bases, and 3 bases had no gene match. This CDR3 region has 16 residues. From germline, CDR1 is MDHEN and CDR2 SYDVKM. CDR3 nucleotide sequence: TGTGCCAGCAGTTTTCCTAGCGGGAGCAGCACAGATACGCAGTATTTT. It yields the protein CASSFPSGSSTDTQYF.

V usage is TRBV6-5 and J usage is TRBJ1-2; the match to TRBD1 covers 8 bases. In germline, CDR1 is MNHEY, CDR2 SVGAGI. Trimming took 7 bases from V and 3 from J; bases not matched to a gene: 10. The CDR3 runs to 15 residues. CDR3 DNA sequence: TGTGCCAGCATACGAACGCCGGGACAGGACTATGGCTACACCTTC. Its protein product is CASIRTPGQDYGYTF.